This passage covers 2 T cell receptor beta chains from one sample sequenced in a study of blood T cell repertoires in COVID-19. Sequencing used immunoSEQ multiplex PCR; TCRdb keeps in-frame clones, though not all of them. Here the sample spans about 180,000 clones, 86% being singletons. The sequencing input was PBMCs or T cells enriched from blood (not recorded which). The receptors come from a woman aged 25 to 39 who had recovered from COVID-19.

The V and J genes are TRBV28 and TRBJ1-5; no reliable D call. Germline V gene lookup returns CDR1 MDHEN and CDR2 SYDVKM. V was trimmed by 3 bases and J by 1 base, leaving 13 bases between them. The CDR3 runs 16 residues. CDR3 sequence: CASSFEGPSSNQPQHF. The CDR3 DNA reads as TGTGCCAGCAGTTTCGAGGGCCCCTCCAGCAATCAGCCCCAGCATTTT.

The genes are TRBV24-1 and TRBJ1-5; 7 nucleotides line up with TRBD1. V gave up 6 bases and J gave up 6 bases; unmatched junction bases: 13. The CDR3 runs to 16 residues. Germline assignment: CDR1 KGHDR and CDR2 SFDVKD. The CDR3: CATSLYRGPRSQPQHF. In DNA form, the CDR3 reads TGTGCCACCAGTTTATACAGGGGCCCCAGGAGTCAGCCCCAGCATTTT.